This TCR beta chain is from a study of blood T cell repertoires in COVID-19. Clones were read by immunoSEQ multiplex PCR, and TCRdb kept only the in-frame ones, dropping some. The sample lists tens of thousands of clones, roughly 90% seen once, with 7% to 9% in the top ten. Germline V CDR1 and CDR2: LNHDA, SQIVND (reference sequence). Trimming shortened V by 8 bases and J by 4 bases, and 17 bases separated the two germline ends. The CDR3 spans 14 residues. The sample consisted of peripheral blood. The chain has TRBV19 and TRBJ1-2; a weak D match, TRBD1 (6 bases). The sequence derives from a man at least 80 years old with active or convalescent COVID-19. CDR3 in amino acids: CASATGSSPYGYTF. CDR3 nucleotide sequence: TGTGCCAGTGCCACAGGGTCCTCACCCTATGGCTACACCTTC.